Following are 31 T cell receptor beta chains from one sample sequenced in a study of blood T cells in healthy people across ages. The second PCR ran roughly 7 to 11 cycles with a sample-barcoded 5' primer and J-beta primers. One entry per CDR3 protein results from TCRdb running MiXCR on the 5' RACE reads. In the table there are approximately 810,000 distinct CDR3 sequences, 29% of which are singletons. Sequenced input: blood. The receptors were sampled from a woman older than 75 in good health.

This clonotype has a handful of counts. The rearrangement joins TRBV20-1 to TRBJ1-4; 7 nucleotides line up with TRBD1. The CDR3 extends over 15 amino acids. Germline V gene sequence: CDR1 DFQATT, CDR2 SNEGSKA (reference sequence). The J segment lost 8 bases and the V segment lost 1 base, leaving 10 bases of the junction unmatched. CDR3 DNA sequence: TGCAGTGCTAGAGGTCCCGGGACAGCGGGGGAAAAACTGTTTTTT. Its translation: CSARGPGTAGEKLFF.

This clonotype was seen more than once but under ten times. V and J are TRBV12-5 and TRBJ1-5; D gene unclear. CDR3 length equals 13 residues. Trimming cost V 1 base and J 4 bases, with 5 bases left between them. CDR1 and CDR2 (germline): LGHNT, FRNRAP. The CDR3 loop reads CASGLEENQPQHF. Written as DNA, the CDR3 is TGTGCTAGTGGTTTGGAAGAGAATCAGCCCCAGCATTTT.

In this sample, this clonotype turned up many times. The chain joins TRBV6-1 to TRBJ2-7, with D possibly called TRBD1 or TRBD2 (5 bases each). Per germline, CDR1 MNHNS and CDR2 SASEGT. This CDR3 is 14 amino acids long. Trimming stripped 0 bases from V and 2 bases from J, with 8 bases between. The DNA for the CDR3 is TGTGCCAGCAGTGAAGCGAGGGGACCCTACGAGCAGTACTTC. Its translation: CASSEARGPYEQYF.

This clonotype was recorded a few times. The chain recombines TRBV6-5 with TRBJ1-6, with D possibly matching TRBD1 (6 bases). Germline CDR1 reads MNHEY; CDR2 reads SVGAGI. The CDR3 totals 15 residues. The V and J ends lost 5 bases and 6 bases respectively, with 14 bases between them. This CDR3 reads CASSPSGGTNSPLHF. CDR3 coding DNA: TGTGCCAGCAGTCCCTCGGGGGGCACTAATTCACCCCTCCACTTT.

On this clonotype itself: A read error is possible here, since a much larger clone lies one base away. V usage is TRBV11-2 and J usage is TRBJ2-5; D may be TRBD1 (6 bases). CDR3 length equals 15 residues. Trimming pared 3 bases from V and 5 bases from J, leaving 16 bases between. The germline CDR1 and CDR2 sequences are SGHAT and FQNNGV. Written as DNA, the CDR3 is TGTGCCAGCAGCTTCCTGCCAGGGGCCGGGGAGACCCAGTACTTC. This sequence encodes CASSFLPGAGETQYF.

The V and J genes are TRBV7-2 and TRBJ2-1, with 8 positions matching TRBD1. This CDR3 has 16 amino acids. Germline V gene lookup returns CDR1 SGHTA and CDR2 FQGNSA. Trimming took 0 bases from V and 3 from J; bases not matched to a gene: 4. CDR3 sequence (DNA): TGTGCCAGCAGCTTAGCGGACAGGGATGGCTACAATGAGCAGTTCTTC. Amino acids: CASSLADRDGYNEQFF.

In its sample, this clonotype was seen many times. The CDR3 here is CASTLTVGDLQFF. For the CDR3, the DNA is TGTGCCAGCACCCTCACCGTAGGGGACTTGCAGTTCTTC. This chain links TRBV28 with TRBJ2-1; perhaps TRBD2 as D (6 bases). The V end lost 7 bases, the J end lost 12 bases, and 19 bases lay between the germline ends. In germline, CDR1 is MDHEN, CDR2 SYDVKM. The CDR3 runs 13 residues.

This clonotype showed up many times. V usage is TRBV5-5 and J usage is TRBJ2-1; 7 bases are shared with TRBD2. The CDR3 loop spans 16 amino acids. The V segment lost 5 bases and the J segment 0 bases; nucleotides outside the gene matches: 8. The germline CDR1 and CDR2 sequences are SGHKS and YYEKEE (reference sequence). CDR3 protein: CASRRSGASSYNEQFF. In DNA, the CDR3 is TGTGCCAGCAGACGGAGCGGGGCCAGCTCCTACAATGAGCAGTTCTTC.

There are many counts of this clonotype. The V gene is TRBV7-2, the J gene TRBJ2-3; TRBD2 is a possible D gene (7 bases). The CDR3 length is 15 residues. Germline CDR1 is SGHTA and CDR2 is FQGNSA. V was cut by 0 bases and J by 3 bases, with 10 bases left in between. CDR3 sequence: CASSLAGGPTDTQYF. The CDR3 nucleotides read TGTGCCAGCAGCTTAGCGGGGGGGCCGACAGATACGCAGTATTTT.

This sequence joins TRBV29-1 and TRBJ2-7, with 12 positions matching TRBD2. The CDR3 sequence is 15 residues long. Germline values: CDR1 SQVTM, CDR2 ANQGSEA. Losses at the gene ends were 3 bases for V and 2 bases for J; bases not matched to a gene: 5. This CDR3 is CSVEYRTSGAYEQYF. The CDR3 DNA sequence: TGCAGCGTTGAGTATCGGACTAGCGGGGCCTACGAGCAGTACTTC.

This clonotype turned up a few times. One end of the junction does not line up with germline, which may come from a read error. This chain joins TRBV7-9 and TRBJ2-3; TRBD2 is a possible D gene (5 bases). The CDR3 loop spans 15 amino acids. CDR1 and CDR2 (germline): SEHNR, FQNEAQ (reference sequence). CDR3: CASSLAGEKTDTQYF. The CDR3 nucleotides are TGTGCCAGCAGCCTAGCCGGGGAGAAGACAGATACGCAGTATTTT.

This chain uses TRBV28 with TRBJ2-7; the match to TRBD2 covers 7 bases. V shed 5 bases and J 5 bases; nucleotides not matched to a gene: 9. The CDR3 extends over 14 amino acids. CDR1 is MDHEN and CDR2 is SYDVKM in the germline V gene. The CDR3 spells CASSRSGAGNEQYF. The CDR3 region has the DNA TGTGCCAGCAGTCGGAGCGGGGCCGGGAACGAGCAGTACTTC.

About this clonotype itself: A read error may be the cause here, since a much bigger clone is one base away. In DNA, the CDR3 is TGTGCCAGCACTACAGGGGTCTACGTGCAGTACTTC. As protein: CASTTGVYVQYF. The V and J genes are TRBV2 and TRBJ2-7, with 7 bases fitting TRBD1. The CDR3 totals 12 residues. The germline V gene encodes CDR1 SNHLY and CDR2 FYNNEI.

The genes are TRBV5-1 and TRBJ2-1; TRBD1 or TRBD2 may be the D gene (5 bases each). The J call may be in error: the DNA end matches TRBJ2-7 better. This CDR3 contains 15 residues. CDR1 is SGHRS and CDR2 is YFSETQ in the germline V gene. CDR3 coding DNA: TGCGCCAGCAGCCAAGGGGAGAGCTCCTACAATGAGCAGTACTTC. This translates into CASSQGESSYNEQYF.

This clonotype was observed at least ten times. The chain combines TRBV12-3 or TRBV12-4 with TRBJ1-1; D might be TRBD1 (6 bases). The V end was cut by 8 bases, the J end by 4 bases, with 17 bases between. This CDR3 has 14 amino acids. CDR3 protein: CASVSQGIRTEAFF. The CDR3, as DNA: TGTGCCAGCGTAAGCCAGGGGATTCGCACTGAAGCTTTCTTT.

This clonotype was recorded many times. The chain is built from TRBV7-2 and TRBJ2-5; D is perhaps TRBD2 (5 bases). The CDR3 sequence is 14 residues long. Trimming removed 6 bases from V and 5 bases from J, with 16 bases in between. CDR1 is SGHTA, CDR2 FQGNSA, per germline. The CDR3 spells CASRTSGSGETQYF. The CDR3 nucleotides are TGTGCCAGCAGAACAAGTGGGTCGGGGGAGACCCAGTACTTC.

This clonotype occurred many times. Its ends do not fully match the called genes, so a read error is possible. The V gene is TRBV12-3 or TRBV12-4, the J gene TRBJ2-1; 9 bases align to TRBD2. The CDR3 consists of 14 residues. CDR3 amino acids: CASRLAGAYNEQFF. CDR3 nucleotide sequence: TGTGCCAGCAGATTAGCGGGGGCCTACAATGAGCAGTTCTTC.

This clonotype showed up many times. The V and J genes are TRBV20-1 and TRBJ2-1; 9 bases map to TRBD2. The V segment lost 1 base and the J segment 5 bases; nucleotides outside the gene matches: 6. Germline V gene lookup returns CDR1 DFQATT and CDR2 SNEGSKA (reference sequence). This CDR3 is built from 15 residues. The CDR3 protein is CSARVLAGVHNEQFF. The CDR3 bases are TGCAGTGCTAGAGTCTTAGCGGGGGTGCACAATGAGCAGTTCTTC.

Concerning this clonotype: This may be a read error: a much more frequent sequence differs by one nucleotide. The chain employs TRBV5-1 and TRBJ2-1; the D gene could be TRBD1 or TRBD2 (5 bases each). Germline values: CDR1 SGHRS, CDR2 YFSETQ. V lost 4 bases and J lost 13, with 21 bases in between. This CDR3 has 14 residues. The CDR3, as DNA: TGCGCCAGCAGCCATGGAATGGGGGAAGAGACCCAGTTCTTC. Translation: CASSHGMGEETQFF.

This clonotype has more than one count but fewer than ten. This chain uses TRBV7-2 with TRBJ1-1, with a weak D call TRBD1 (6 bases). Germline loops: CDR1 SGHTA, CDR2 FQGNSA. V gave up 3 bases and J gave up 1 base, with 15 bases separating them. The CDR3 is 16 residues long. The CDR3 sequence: CASSFQGTNTNTEAFF. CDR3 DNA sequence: TGTGCCAGCAGCTTCCAGGGGACAAATACGAACACTGAAGCTTTCTTT. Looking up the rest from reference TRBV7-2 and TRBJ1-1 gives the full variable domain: GAGVSQSPSNKVTEKGKDVELRCDPISGHTALYWYRQSLGQGLEFLIYFQGNSAPDKSGLPSDRFSAERTGGSVSTLTIQRTQQEDSAVYLCASSFQGTNTNTEAFFGQGTRLTVV.

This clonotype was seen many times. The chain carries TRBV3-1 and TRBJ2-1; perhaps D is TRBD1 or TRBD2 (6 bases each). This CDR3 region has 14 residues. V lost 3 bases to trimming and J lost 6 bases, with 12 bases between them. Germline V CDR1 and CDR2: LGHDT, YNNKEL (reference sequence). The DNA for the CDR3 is TGTGCCAGCAGCCATGAGGGGGGTCGCAATGAGCAGTTCTTC. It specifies CASSHEGGRNEQFF.

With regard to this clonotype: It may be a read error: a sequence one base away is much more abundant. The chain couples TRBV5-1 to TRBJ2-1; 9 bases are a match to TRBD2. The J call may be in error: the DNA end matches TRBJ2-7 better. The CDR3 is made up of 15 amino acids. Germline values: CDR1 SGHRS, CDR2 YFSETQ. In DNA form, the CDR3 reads TGCGCCAGCAGCCAACTAGCGGGCCTATACAATGAGCAGTACTTC. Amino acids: CASSQLAGLYNEQYF.

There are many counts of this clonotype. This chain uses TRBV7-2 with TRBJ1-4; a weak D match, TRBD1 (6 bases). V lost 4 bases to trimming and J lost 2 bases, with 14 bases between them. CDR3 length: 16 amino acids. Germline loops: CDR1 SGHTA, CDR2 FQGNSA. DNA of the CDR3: TGTGCCAGCAGCTCGGACAGCCTGGGGACTAATGAAAAACTGTTTTTT. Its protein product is CASSSDSLGTNEKLFF.

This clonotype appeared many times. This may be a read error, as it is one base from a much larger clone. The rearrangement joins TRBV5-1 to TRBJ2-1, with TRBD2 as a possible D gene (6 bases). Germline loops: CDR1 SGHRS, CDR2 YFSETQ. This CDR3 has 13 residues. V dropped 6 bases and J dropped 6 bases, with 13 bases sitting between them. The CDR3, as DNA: TGCGCCAGCAACCTACTGGGGGGCAATGAGCAGTTCTTC. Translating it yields CASNLLGGNEQFF.

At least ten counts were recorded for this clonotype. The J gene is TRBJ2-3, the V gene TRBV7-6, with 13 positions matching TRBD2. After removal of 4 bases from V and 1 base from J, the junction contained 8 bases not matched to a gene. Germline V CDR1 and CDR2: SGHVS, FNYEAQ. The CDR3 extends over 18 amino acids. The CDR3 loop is CASSSLFGLAGGTDTQYF. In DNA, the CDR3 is TGTGCCAGCAGCTCCCTATTCGGACTAGCGGGGGGCACAGATACGCAGTATTTT.

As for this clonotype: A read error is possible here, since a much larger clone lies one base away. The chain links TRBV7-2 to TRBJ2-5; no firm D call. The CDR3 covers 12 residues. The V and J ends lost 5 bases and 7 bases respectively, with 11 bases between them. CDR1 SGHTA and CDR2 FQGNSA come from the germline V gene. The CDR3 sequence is CASSGSMWTQYF. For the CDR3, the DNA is TGTGCCAGCAGCGGTTCAATGTGGACCCAGTACTTC.

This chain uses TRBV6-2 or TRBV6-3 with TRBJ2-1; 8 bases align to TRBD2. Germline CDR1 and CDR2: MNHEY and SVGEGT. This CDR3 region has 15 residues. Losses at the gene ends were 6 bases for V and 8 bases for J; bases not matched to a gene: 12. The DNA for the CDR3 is TGTGCCAGCAGAGAGCGGGGGTGGCTTAGCGATGAGCAGTTCTTC. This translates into CASRERGWLSDEQFF.

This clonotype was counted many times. CDR3 sequence: CASSLTGGVLNEQFF. The CDR3 DNA sequence: TGTGCCAGCAGTTTAACAGGGGGCGTTCTAAATGAGCAGTTCTTC. The chain has TRBV12-3 or TRBV12-4 and TRBJ2-1; 9 bases are a match to TRBD1. The junction had 6 bases not matched to a gene; V was cut back by 2 bases and J by 7 bases. This CDR3 contains 15 residues.

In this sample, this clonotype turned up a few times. The CDR3 bases are TGTGCCAGCTCACCCCAAGGGAGACATGAAGCTTTCTTT. It is translated as CASSPQGRHEAFF. The rearrangement uses TRBV18 and TRBJ1-1, with D unresolved. Trimming left V 3 bases short and J 7 bases short, with 12 bases between. The CDR3 is made up of 13 amino acids. CDR1 and CDR2 from the germline V gene are KGHSH and LQKENI.

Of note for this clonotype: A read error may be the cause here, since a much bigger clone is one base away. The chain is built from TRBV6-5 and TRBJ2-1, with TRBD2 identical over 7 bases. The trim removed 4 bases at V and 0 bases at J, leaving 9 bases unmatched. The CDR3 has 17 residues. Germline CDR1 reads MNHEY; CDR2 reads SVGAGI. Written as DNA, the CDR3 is TGTGCCAGCAGTTCCCCACGACTAGCCGGCTCCTACAATGAGCAGTTCTTC. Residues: CASSSPRLAGSYNEQFF.

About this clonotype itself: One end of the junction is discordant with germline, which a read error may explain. The CDR3 region is CVSSARSYEQYF. In DNA form, the CDR3 reads TGTGTCAGCAGTGCCAGATCCTACGAGCAGTACTTC. The gene calls are TRBV6-5 and TRBJ2-7; D is ambiguous. The CDR3 totals 12 residues. The germline V gene encodes CDR1 MNHEY and CDR2 SVGAGI.